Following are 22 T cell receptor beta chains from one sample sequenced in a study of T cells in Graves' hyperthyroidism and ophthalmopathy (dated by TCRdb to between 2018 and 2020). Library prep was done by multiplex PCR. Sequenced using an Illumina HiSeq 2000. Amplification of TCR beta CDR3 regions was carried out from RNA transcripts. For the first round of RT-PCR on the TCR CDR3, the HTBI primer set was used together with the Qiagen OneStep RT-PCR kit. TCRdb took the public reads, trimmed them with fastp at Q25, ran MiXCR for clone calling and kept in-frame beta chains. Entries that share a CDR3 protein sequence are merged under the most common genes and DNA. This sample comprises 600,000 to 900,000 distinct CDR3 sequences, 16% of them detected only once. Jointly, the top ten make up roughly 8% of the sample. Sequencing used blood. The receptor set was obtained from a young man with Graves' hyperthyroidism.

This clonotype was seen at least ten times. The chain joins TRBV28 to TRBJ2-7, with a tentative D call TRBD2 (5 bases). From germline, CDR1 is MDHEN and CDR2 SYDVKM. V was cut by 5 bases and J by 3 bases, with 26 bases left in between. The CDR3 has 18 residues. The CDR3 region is CASSPKTRWRVAYYEQYF. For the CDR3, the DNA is TGTGCCAGCAGTCCGAAAACCCGATGGCGGGTGGCTTACTACGAGCAGTACTTC.

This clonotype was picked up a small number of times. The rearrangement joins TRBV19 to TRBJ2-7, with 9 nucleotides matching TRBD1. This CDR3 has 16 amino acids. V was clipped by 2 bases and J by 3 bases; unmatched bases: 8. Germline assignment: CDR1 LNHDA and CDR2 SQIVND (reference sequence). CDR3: CASSIMRGQGLYEQYF. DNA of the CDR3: TGTGCCAGTAGTATAATGAGGGGACAGGGACTCTACGAGCAGTACTTC.

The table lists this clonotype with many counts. The CDR3 DNA follows: TGTGCCAGCAGTCGAACTAGGACTGCCAGTGGCGGTGAGCAGTTCTTC. As protein: CASSRTRTASGGEQFF. The V call is TRBV6-1, the J call TRBJ2-1, with D possibly TRBD2 on 5 matching bases. CDR3 length: 16 residues. From germline, CDR1 is MNHNS and CDR2 SASEGT. The V gene lost 5 bases and the J gene lost 9 bases, with 23 bases spanning the gap.

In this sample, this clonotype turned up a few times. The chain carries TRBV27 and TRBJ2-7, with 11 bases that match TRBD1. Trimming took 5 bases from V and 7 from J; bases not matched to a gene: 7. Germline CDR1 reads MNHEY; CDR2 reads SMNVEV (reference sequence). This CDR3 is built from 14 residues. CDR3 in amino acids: CASSMDRGHGEQYF. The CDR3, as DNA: TGTGCCAGCAGTATGGACAGGGGGCACGGAGAGCAGTACTTC.

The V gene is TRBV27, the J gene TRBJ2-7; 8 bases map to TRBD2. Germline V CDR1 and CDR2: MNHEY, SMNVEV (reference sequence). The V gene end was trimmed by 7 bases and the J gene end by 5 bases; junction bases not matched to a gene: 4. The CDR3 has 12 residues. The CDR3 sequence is CASKGLGNEQYF. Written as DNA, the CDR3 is TGTGCCAGCAAGGGACTAGGAAACGAGCAGTACTTC.

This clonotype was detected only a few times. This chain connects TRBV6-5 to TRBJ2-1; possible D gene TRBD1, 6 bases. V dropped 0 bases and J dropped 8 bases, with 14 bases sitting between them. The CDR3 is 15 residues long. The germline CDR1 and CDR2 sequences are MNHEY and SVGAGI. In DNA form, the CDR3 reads TGTGCCAGCAGTTACTCGAGGACAGCACTCCATGAGCAGTTCTTC. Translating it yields CASSYSRTALHEQFF.

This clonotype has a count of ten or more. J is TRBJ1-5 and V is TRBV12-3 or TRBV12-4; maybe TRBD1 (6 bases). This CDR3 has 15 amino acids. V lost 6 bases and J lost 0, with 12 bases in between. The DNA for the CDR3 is TGTGCCAGCAGCAACAGGGATCTTAGCAATCAGCCCCAGCATTTT. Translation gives CASSNRDLSNQPQHF.

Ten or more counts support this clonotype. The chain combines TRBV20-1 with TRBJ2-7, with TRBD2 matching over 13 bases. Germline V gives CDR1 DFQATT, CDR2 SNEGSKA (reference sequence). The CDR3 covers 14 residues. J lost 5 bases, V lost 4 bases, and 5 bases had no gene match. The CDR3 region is CSAIPGLAGNEQYF. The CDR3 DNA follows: TGCAGTGCTATTCCGGGACTAGCGGGAAACGAGCAGTACTTC.

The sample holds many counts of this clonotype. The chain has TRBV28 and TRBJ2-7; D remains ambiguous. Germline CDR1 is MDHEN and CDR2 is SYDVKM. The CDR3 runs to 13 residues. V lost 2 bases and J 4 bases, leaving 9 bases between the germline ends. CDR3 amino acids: CASSLAGWYEQYF. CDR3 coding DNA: TGTGCCAGCAGTTTAGCCGGGTGGTACGAGCAGTACTTC.

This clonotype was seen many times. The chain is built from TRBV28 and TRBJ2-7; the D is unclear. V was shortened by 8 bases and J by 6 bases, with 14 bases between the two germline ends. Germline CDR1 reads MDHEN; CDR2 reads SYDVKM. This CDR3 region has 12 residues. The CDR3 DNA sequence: TGTGCCAGCTCCCACCTCCCCACCGAGCAGTACTTC. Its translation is CASSHLPTEQYF. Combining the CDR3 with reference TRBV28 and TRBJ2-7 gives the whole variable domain DVKVTQSSRYLVKRTGEKVFLECVQDMDHENMFWYRQDPGLGLRLIYFSYDVKMKEKGDIPEGYSVSREKKERFSLILESASTNQTSMYLCASSHLPTEQYFGPGTRLTVT.

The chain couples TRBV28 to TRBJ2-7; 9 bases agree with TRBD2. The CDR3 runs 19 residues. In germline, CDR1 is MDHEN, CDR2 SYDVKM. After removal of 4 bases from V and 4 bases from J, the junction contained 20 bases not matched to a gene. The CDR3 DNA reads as TGTGCCAGCAGTTACTCCTACTACGCCAGATTGCTAGCGGGATACGAGCAGTACTTC. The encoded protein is CASSYSYYARLLAGYEQYF.

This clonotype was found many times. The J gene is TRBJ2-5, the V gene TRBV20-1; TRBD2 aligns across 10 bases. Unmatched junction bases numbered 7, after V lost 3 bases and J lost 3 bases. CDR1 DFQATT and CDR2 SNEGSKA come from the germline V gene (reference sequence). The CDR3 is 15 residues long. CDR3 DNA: TGCAGTGCTAGTACGACTAGCGGGTATAAAGAGACCCAGTACTTC. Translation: CSASTTSGYKETQYF.

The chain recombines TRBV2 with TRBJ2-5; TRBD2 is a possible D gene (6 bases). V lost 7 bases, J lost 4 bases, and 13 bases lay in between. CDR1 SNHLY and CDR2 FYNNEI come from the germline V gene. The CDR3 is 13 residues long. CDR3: CASTDGGRETQYF. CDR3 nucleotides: TGTGCCAGCACCGACGGAGGGCGAGAGACCCAGTACTTC. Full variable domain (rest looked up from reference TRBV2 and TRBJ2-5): EPEVTQTPSHQVTQMGQEVILRCVPISNHLYFYWYRQILGQKVEFLVSFYNNEISEKSEIFDDQFSVERPDGSNFTLKIRSTKLEDSAMYFCASTDGGRETQYFGPGTRLLVL.

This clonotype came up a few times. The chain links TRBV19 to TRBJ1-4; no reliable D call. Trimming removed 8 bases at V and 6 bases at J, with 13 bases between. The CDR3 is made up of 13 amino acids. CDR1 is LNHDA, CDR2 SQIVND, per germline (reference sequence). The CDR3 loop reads CASRPGWDEKLFF. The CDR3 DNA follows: TGTGCCAGTCGACCCGGGTGGGATGAAAAACTGTTTTTT.

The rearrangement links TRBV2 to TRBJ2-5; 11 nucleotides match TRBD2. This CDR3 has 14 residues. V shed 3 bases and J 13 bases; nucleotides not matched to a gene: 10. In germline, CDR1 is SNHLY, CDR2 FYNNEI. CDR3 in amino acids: CASSDSLAGGLRYF. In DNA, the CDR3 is TGTGCCAGCAGTGATTCGCTAGCGGGAGGCCTAAGGTACTTC.

CDR3 sequence (DNA): TGTGCCAGCAGTTTGAGTACGTCGTGGCGGGAGAACGATGAGCAGTTCTTC. The encoded protein is CASSLSTSWRENDEQFF. The rearrangement uses TRBV12-3 or TRBV12-4 and TRBJ2-1, with 7 bases matching TRBD2. CDR3 size: 17 residues. V was clipped by 3 bases and J by 8 bases; unmatched bases: 16.

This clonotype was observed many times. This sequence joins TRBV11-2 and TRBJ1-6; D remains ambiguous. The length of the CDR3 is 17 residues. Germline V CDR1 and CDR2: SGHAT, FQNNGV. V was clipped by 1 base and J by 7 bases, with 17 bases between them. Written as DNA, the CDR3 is TGTGCCAGCAGCTTAGTGGTCAGGCCGACGGTCAATTCACCCCTCCACTTT. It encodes CASSLVVRPTVNSPLHF.

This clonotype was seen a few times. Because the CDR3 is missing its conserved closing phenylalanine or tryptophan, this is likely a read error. The CDR3 spells CASSPRQFGNEQYL. CDR3 nucleotide sequence: TGTGCCAGCAGCCCCCGACAGTTCGGCAACGAGCAGTACCTC. The V call is TRBV7-2, the J call TRBJ2-7, with D maybe TRBD1 (5 bases). Between the trimmed V and J ends, which lost 5 bases and 5 bases, there was a span of 16 bases. Looked up from germline, CDR1 is SGHTA and CDR2 is FQGNSA. This CDR3 is built from 14 residues.

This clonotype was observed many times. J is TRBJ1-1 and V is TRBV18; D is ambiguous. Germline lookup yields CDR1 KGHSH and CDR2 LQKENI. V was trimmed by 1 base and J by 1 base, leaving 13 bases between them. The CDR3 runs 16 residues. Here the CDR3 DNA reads TGTGCCAGCTCACCACTGGCAGGAGCGAAGAACACTGAAGCTTTCTTT. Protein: CASSPLAGAKNTEAFF.

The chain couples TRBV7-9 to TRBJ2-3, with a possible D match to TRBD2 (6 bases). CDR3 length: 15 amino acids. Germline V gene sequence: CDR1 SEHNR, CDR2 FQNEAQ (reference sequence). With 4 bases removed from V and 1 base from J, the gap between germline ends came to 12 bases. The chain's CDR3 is CASSSLAWRTDTQYF. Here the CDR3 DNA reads TGTGCCAGCAGCTCCCTAGCGTGGCGCACAGATACGCAGTATTTT.

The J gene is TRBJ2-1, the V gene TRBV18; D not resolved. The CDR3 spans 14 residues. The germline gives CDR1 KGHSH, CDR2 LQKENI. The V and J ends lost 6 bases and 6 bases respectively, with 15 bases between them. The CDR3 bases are TGTGCCAGCTCGCCTAAAGATGGACGCAATGAGCAGTTCTTC. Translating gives CASSPKDGRNEQFF.

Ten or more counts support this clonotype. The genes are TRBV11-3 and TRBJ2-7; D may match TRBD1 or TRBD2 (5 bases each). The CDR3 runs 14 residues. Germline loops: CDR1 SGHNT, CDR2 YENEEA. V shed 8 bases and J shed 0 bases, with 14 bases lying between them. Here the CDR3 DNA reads TGTGCCAGCGGTCCCGGGACGGTCTCCTACGAGCAGTACTTC. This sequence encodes CASGPGTVSYEQYF.